The 5 T cell receptor beta chains below were found in one sample sequenced in a study of T-cell memory formation after mild COVID-19. TCRdb used MiXCR to reprocess the 5' RACE reads, holding one entry per CDR3 protein. This sample has approximately 250,000 distinct CDR3 sequences, with 15% found just once. The sequencing input was PBMCs or a T cell subset sorted from them (not recorded which). These receptors originate from an adult woman who had mild COVID-19 (a few samples of this study predate the infection). Cell type and time point are not known.

The rearrangement joins TRBV5-1 to TRBJ2-5, with 8 bases aligning to TRBD1. This CDR3 spans 14 amino acids. J lost 6 bases, V lost 3 bases, and 7 bases had no gene match. Germline V gene data show CDR1 as SGHRS and CDR2 as YFSETQ. Here the CDR3 reads CASSSGQGSQTQYF. As DNA, the CDR3 is TGCGCCAGCAGCTCCGGACAGGGTAGTCAGACCCAGTACTTC.

This clonotype was seen only a few times. This chain links TRBV5-6 with TRBJ2-3; 9 nucleotides agree with TRBD2. Germline V gene sequence: CDR1 SGHDT, CDR2 YYEEEE. The CDR3 extends over 17 amino acids. The V segment lost 1 base and the J segment 0 bases; nucleotides outside the gene matches: 6. The CDR3 reads CASSLKGSGGSTDTQYF. Written as DNA, the CDR3 is TGTGCCAGCAGCTTGAAAGGTAGCGGGGGAAGCACAGATACGCAGTATTTT. Looking up the rest from reference TRBV5-6 and TRBJ2-3 gives the full variable domain: DAGVTQSPTHLIKTRGQQVTLRCSPKSGHDTVSWYQQALGQGPQFIFQYYEEEERQRGNFPDRFSGHQFPNYSSELNVNALLLGDSALYLCASSLKGSGGSTDTQYFGPGTRLTVL.

The chain combines TRBV9 with TRBJ1-1; the D gene is possibly TRBD1 (6 bases). V shed 3 bases and J shed 6 bases, with 21 bases lying between them. CDR1 and CDR2 from the germline V gene are SGDLS and YYNGEE. CDR3 length: 16 residues. The CDR3 is CASSGSQGLGTSEAFF. The CDR3 nucleotides are TGTGCCAGCAGCGGGTCTCAGGGGTTGGGTACGTCTGAAGCTTTCTTT.

This clonotype was seen only a few times. The chain uses TRBV3-1 and TRBJ2-2; possibly TRBD2 for D (5 bases). V was clipped by 2 bases and J by 2 bases, with 15 bases between them. CDR1 and CDR2 (germline): LGHDT, YNNKEL (reference sequence). This CDR3 has 17 amino acids. CDR3 loop: CASSQIGSGINTGELFF. The CDR3 coding sequence is TGTGCCAGCAGCCAAATCGGATCCGGGATTAACACCGGGGAGCTGTTTTTT. Complete variable domain (other parts from reference TRBV3-1 and TRBJ2-2): DTAVSQTPKYLVTQMGNDKSIKCEQNLGHDTMYWYKQDSKKFLKIMFSYNNKELIINETVPNRFSPKSPDKAHLNLHINSLELGDSAVYFCASSQIGSGINTGELFFGEGSRLTVL.

The chain couples TRBV29-1 to TRBJ2-5; 8 bases map to TRBD2. The ends lost 7 bases at V and 4 bases at J; junction bases unmatched: 14. Germline assignment: CDR1 SQVTM and CDR2 ANQGSEA. The CDR3 contains 15 residues. CDR3 loop: CSGGRGAGVAETQYF. CDR3 bases: TGCAGCGGGGGGAGGGGAGCGGGAGTTGCAGAGACCCAGTACTTC.